In its sample, the clone carrying this T cell receptor (beta chain) was seen many times. TCRdb redid the calling of the 5' RACE reads with MiXCR, one entry per CDR3 protein. The profile shows about 60,000 distinct CDR3 sequences, 3.5% to 4.5% of them singletons. The data stem from a study of neurological immune-mediated disorders. This CDR3 spans 12 amino acids. The ends were cut back, 3 bases at V and 6 bases at J, with 5 bases in the middle. Germline V CDR1 and CDR2: MNHEY, SVGAGI. The material sequenced was PBMCs. This rearrangement joins TRBV6-5 to TRBJ2-2; D is undetermined. This receptor was obtained from a woman aged 45-65 years with multiple sclerosis. The CDR3 spells CASSYGPGELFF. DNA of the CDR3: TGTGCCAGCAGTTATGGGCCCGGGGAGCTGTTTTTT.